These 28 T cell receptor beta chains originate from one sample sequenced in a study of T cell responses to AZD1222 COVID-19 vaccine. Sequencing used immunoSEQ multiplex PCR; TCRdb keeps in-frame clones, though not all of them. The sample yields 95,000 to 150,000 clones, approximately 90% seen once. The material sequenced was peripheral blood, taken on day 0 of AZD1222 vaccination. Receptor source: an adult in good health.

The chain employs TRBV6-2 or TRBV6-3 and TRBJ1-6; D gene unclear. The CDR3 has 15 amino acids. Looked up from germline, CDR1 is MNHEY and CDR2 is SVGEGT. The ends were cut back, 2 bases at V and 0 bases at J, with 5 bases in the middle. The CDR3 nucleotides read TGTGCCAGCAGTTACGCCAGCTCCTATAATTCACCCCTCCACTTT. Translated, it gives CASSYASSYNSPLHF.

The chain carries TRBV5-6 and TRBJ1-3; unclear D gene. V dropped 1 base and J dropped 0 bases, with 5 bases sitting between them. Germline CDR1 is SGHDT and CDR2 is YYEEEE. This CDR3 region has 14 residues. CDR3 sequence (DNA): TGTGCCAGCAGCTTGCCCAGCTCTGGAAACACCATATATTTT. Protein: CASSLPSSGNTIYF.

This chain joins TRBV4-2 and TRBJ1-2; tentative D call: TRBD1 (6 bases). V was clipped by 0 bases and J by 5 bases, with 13 bases between them. This CDR3 is 15 amino acids long. Germline V lookup: CDR1 LGHNA, CDR2 YNFKEQ. The chain's CDR3 is CASSQEEGGAYGYTF. Here the CDR3 DNA reads TGTGCCAGCAGCCAAGAGGAGGGGGGGGCGTATGGCTACACCTTC.

Note on this clone: The sample holds other DNA sequences that translate to the same CDR3. This chain joins TRBV9 and TRBJ2-2, with 7 bases fitting TRBD1. With V trimmed by 0 bases and J by 3 bases, 8 bases remained unmatched. Germline assignment: CDR1 SGDLS and CDR2 YYNGEE. CDR3 length: 17 amino acids. The CDR3 coding sequence is TGTGCCAGCAGCGTAGATCGTGAGACAGGGTACACCGGGGAGCTGTTTTTT. Protein product: CASSVDRETGYTGELFF.

The V call is TRBV5-8, the J call TRBJ2-5; 7 bases align to TRBD2. The CDR3 extends over 17 amino acids. Per the germline V gene, CDR1 is SGHTS and CDR2 is YDEGEE. V trimming: 0 bases; J trimming: 1 base; junction bases outside the gene matches: 9. The CDR3 nucleotides are TGTGCCAGCAGCTTGGCCAAGGCTAGCGGCCTCCAAGAGACCCAGTACTTC. Its translation is CASSLAKASGLQETQYF.

This chain connects TRBV18 to TRBJ1-1, with D maybe TRBD1 (6 bases). The V gene lost 3 bases and the J gene lost 1 base, with 9 bases spanning the gap. The CDR3 runs 14 residues. The V gene's germline CDR1 is KGHSH and CDR2 LQKENI. The chain's CDR3 is CASSPMDRNTEAFF. Here the CDR3 DNA reads TGTGCCAGCTCACCTATGGACAGGAACACTGAAGCTTTCTTT.

The chain joins TRBV27 to TRBJ2-1; D might be TRBD2 (6 bases). Trimming removed 3 bases from V and 16 bases from J, with 19 bases in between. CDR1 is MNHEY and CDR2 is SMNVEV in the germline V gene (reference sequence). The CDR3 length is 13 residues. The CDR3: CASSFLSVAVPFF. DNA of the CDR3: TGTGCCAGCAGTTTCTTATCGGTAGCGGTCCCTTTCTTC.

V is TRBV6-5 and J is TRBJ1-1; D is possibly TRBD1 (5 bases). The CDR3 runs 14 residues. V was clipped by 2 bases and J by 4 bases, with 11 bases between them. Germline loops: CDR1 MNHEY, CDR2 SVGAGI. The CDR3 reads CASSYQGRGTEAFF. CDR3 DNA sequence: TGTGCCAGCAGTTACCAGGGACGGGGCACTGAAGCTTTCTTT.

The chain is built from TRBV3-1 (or the pseudogene TRBV3-2) and TRBJ1-2; no definite D call. This CDR3 comprises 12 residues. Looked up from germline, CDR1 is LGHDT and CDR2 is YNNKEL (reference sequence). V lost 6 bases, J lost 2 bases, and 7 bases lay in between. The CDR3 coding sequence is TGTGCCAGCAGTGGAGGGAACTATGGCTACACCTTC. Its translation: CASSGGNYGYTF.

The chain has TRBV5-6 and TRBJ1-2; D gene uncertain. Trimming left V 0 bases short and J 2 bases short, with 5 bases between. Germline CDR1 and CDR2: SGHDT and YYEEEE. The length of the CDR3 is 13 residues. The CDR3 here is CASSLGPNYGYTF. In DNA, the CDR3 is TGTGCCAGCAGCTTGGGGCCGAACTATGGCTACACCTTC. Supplemented by reference TRBV5-6 and TRBJ1-2, the full variable domain reads DAGVTQSPTHLIKTRGQQVTLRCSPKSGHDTVSWYQQALGQGPQFIFQYYEEEERQRGNFPDRFSGHQFPNYSSELNVNALLLGDSALYLCASSLGPNYGYTFGSGTRLTVV.

The chain employs TRBV7-9 and TRBJ1-2; 12 bases map to TRBD1. The germline CDR1 and CDR2 sequences are SEHNR and FQNEAQ (reference sequence). Germline trimming cut 5 bases from V and 7 bases from J; bases unmatched to any gene: 11. The CDR3 loop spans 16 amino acids. CDR3 nucleotide sequence: TGTGCCAGCAGCCCCCCTCTGGGGACAGGGGGCAGTGGCTACACCTTC. This codes for CASSPPLGTGGSGYTF.

The V call is TRBV4-3, the J call TRBJ2-2; 7 nucleotides line up with TRBD2. J was trimmed by 6 bases and V by 1 base; bases with no gene match: 8. CDR3 length equals 16 residues. Per the germline V gene, CDR1 is LGHNA and CDR2 is YSLEER. CDR3 in amino acids: CASSQAGGSWAGELFF. The CDR3, as DNA: TGCGCCAGCAGCCAAGCTGGCGGGAGCTGGGCCGGGGAGCTGTTTTTT.

This chain links TRBV6-6 with TRBJ2-7, with no clear D. V gave up 5 bases and J gave up 4 bases, with 9 bases separating them. CDR1 is MNHNY, CDR2 SVGAGI, per germline (reference sequence). The CDR3 extends over 12 amino acids. The CDR3 DNA is TGTGCCAGCAGTCCGACCAGTTACGAGCAGTACTTC. It encodes CASSPTSYEQYF.

The chain joins TRBV6-2 or TRBV6-3 to TRBJ2-7; 7 bases are a match to TRBD2. With V trimmed by 5 bases and J by 6 bases, 16 bases remained unmatched. From germline, CDR1 is MNHEY and CDR2 SVGEGT. The CDR3 has 16 residues. This chain's CDR3 is CASSHPRAGFRREQYF. CDR3 bases: TGTGCCAGCAGTCACCCCAGAGCGGGATTTCGGCGCGAGCAGTACTTC.

The genes are TRBV9 and TRBJ2-7; 8 bases align to TRBD1. Germline lookup yields CDR1 SGDLS and CDR2 YYNGEE. Losses at the gene ends were 0 bases for V and 6 bases for J; bases not matched to a gene: 11. This CDR3 has 16 residues. CDR3 amino acids: CASSVGPGGSVGEQYF. For the CDR3, the DNA is TGTGCCAGCAGCGTAGGGCCAGGGGGCTCCGTCGGCGAGCAGTACTTC. Complete variable domain (other parts from reference TRBV9 and TRBJ2-7): DSGVTQTPKHLITATGQRVTLRCSPRSGDLSVYWYQQSLDQGLQFLIQYYNGEERAKGNILERFSAQQFPDLHSELNLSSLELGDSALYFCASSVGPGGSVGEQYFGPGTRLTVT.

The gene calls are TRBV23-1 and TRBJ1-6; D unresolved. TRBV23-1 is marked as an open reading frame, function uncertain. The CDR3 runs 15 residues. Between the trimmed V and J ends, which lost 1 base and 10 bases, there was a span of 14 bases. This chain's CDR3 is CASSQWTGVWSPLHF. CDR3 nucleotide sequence: TGCGCCAGCAGTCAATGGACCGGGGTTTGGTCACCCCTCCACTTT.

CDR3 loop: CATSLGGRGSNEQFF. The CDR3 nucleotides are TGTGCCACCAGCCTCGGGGGCAGGGGAAGCAATGAGCAGTTCTTC. The chain links TRBV15 to TRBJ2-1; possibly TRBD1 or TRBD2 for D (6 bases each). The CDR3 spans 15 residues. Germline lookup yields CDR1 LNHNV and CDR2 YYDKDF (reference sequence). V lost 5 bases, J lost 6 bases, and 17 bases lay in between.

The gene calls are TRBV23-1 and TRBJ2-5; perhaps TRBD1 as D (5 bases). TRBV23-1 is identified as an open reading frame with a role that is uncertain. The length of the CDR3 is 14 residues. The V end lost 5 bases, the J end lost 5 bases, and 15 bases lay between the germline ends. CDR3 region: CASSNGRDGETQYF. CDR3 DNA: TGCGCCAGCAGTAACGGCAGGGATGGCGAGACCCAGTACTTC.

J is TRBJ2-7 and V is TRBV7-9, with TRBD2 matching over 8 bases. The CDR3 extends over 13 amino acids. Trimming removed 1 base from V and 11 bases from J; junction bases left unmatched: 7. The germline V gene has CDR1 SEHNR and CDR2 FQNEAQ (reference sequence). The CDR3 sequence is CASSLEEGLGEYF. Here the CDR3 DNA reads TGTGCCAGCAGCTTAGAAGAGGGACTAGGAGAGTACTTC.

DNA of the CDR3: TGTGCCAGCAGCTTAGATAGGGCTAGTGAAGCTTTCTTT. This gives the protein CASSLDRASEAFF. The chain couples TRBV11-2 to TRBJ1-1; D is ambiguous. Trimming cost V 0 bases and J 7 bases, with 9 bases left between them. This CDR3 region has 13 residues. Germline V gives CDR1 SGHAT, CDR2 FQNNGV.

The rearrangement uses TRBV6-5 and TRBJ1-2; weak D call: TRBD1 (5 bases). This CDR3 is 14 amino acids long. Germline lookup yields CDR1 MNHEY and CDR2 SVGAGI. The V gene lost 11 bases and the J gene lost 2 bases, with 18 bases spanning the gap. Written as DNA, the CDR3 is TGTGCCGCGGGGGGTCCCCTCGACAACTATGGCTACACCTTC. Protein: CAAGGPLDNYGYTF.

This clone came up a few times. The V gene is TRBV3-1 (or the pseudogene TRBV3-2), the J gene TRBJ1-2; no firm D call. Germline V gives CDR1 LGHDT, CDR2 YNNKEL (reference sequence). The CDR3 length is 11 residues. The ends were cut back, 6 bases at V and 8 bases at J, with 10 bases in the middle. CDR3 coding DNA: TGTGCCAGCAGGGGTTTCGGCGGCTACACCTTC. The encoded protein is CASRGFGGYTF.

The V call is TRBV5-6, the J call TRBJ2-7; 8 bases map to TRBD1. The CDR3 contains 14 residues. Trimming removed 4 bases from V and 0 bases from J; junction bases left unmatched: 3. CDR1 SGHDT and CDR2 YYEEEE come from the germline V gene. DNA of the CDR3: TGTGCCAGCAGCCGGGACAGGAACTCCTACGAGCAGTACTTC. It translates to CASSRDRNSYEQYF. The full variable domain, in which reference TRBV5-6 and TRBJ2-7 provide the parts outside the CDR3, is DAGVTQSPTHLIKTRGQQVTLRCSPKSGHDTVSWYQQALGQGPQFIFQYYEEEERQRGNFPDRFSGHQFPNYSSELNVNALLLGDSALYLCASSRDRNSYEQYFGPGTRLTVT.

The chain recombines TRBV27 with TRBJ2-2; TRBD2 might be the D (5 bases). The CDR3 spans 16 residues. Trimming shortened V by 6 bases and J by 0 bases, and 14 bases separated the two germline ends. CDR1 is MNHEY, CDR2 SMNVEV, per germline (reference sequence). The CDR3 sequence: CASRLSGWSNTGELFF. The CDR3 DNA is TGTGCCAGCAGACTGTCGGGGTGGTCGAACACCGGGGAGCTGTTTTTT.

This chain connects TRBV5-5 to TRBJ1-5; D is perhaps TRBD1 (5 bases). The CDR3 spans 14 residues. Germline V gene lookup returns CDR1 SGHKS and CDR2 YYEKEE (reference sequence). Trimming left V 0 bases short and J 9 bases short, with 13 bases between. Here the CDR3 DNA reads TGTGCCAGCAGCTTGGTTTCAGGGATAGGGCCCCAGCATTTT. Translating it yields CASSLVSGIGPQHF.

The genes are TRBV27 and TRBJ2-2; D is unclear. V lost 6 bases and J lost 6, with 8 bases in between. Germline loops: CDR1 MNHEY, CDR2 SMNVEV (reference sequence). The CDR3 has 12 amino acids. CDR3 amino acids: CASSWKPGELFF. In DNA form, the CDR3 reads TGTGCCAGCAGCTGGAAACCCGGGGAGCTGTTTTTT.

The rearrangement joins TRBV2 to TRBJ2-7, with 8 bases lining up with TRBD2. V shed 6 bases, J shed 1 base, and the junction held 8 bases outside the gene matches. This CDR3 is 15 amino acids long. Germline V CDR1 and CDR2: SNHLY, FYNNEI. CDR3 bases: TGTGCCAGCAGGATGACTAGCGCGGGGTCCTACGAGCAGTACTTC. This gives the protein CASRMTSAGSYEQYF.

The chain carries TRBV5-1 and TRBJ1-2; TRBD1 agrees at 10 bases. J was trimmed by 5 bases and V by 3 bases; bases with no gene match: 7. The CDR3 is 15 residues long. Germline CDR1 SGHRS, CDR2 YFSETQ. CDR3 region: CASSSAGTGVYGYTF. CDR3 coding DNA: TGCGCCAGCAGCTCGGCTGGGACAGGGGTTTATGGCTACACCTTC.